This T cell receptor (beta chain) appears in the sequencing data of a study of shared clonotypes between healthy human individuals. A single count supports this clone. This table comes from immunoSEQ multiplex PCR, and its TCRdb copy is limited to in-frame clones, with some not included. The table has 2.3 million or so clones, approximately 93% seen once; the top ten hold 0.39%. This CDR3 is built from 15 residues. The V end was cut by 0 bases, the J end by 4 bases, with 10 bases between. CDR1 is LGHNA, CDR2 YSLEER, per germline. The TCR comes from a man aged 18 to 29 in good health. Some clones in this sample may be carry-over from other donors' samples. This rearrangement joins TRBV4-3 to TRBJ2-1, with D possibly matching TRBD2 (5 bases). Sequencing input: naive CD4+ T cells from PBMCs. Subset noted: CD45RA+ positively selected. For the CDR3, the DNA is TGCGCCAGCAGCCAAGATCGGAGGACGTACAATGAGCAGTTCTTC. Its protein product is CASSQDRRTYNEQFF.